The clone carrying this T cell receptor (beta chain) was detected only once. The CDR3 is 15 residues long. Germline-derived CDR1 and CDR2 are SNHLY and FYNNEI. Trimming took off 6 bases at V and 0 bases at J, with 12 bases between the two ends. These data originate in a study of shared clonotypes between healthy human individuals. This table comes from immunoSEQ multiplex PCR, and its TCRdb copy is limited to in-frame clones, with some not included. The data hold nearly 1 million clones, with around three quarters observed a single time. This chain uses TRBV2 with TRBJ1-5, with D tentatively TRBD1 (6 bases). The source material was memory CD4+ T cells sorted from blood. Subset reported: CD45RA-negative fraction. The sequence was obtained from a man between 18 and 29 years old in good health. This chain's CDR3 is CASSSWDTSNQPQHF. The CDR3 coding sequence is TGTGCCAGCAGCTCCTGGGACACTAGCAATCAGCCCCAGCATTTT.